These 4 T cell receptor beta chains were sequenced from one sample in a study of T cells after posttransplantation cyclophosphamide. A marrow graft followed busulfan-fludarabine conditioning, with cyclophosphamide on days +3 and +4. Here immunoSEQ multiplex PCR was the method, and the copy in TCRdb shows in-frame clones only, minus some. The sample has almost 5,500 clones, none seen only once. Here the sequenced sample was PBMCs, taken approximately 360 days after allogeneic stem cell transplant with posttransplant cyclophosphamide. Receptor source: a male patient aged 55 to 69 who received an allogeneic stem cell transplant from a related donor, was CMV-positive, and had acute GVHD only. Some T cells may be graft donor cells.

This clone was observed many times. The DNA for the CDR3 is TGTGCCAGCAGCTTAGGTGACAGGGATCGGGAAAAACTGTTTTTT. Its translation: CASSLGDRDREKLFF. The chain has TRBV7-8 and TRBJ1-4, with 7 bases identical to TRBD1. The CDR3 contains 15 residues. Germline V gives CDR1 SGHVS, CDR2 FQNEAQ. Trimming took 1 base from V and 8 from J; bases not matched to a gene: 7.

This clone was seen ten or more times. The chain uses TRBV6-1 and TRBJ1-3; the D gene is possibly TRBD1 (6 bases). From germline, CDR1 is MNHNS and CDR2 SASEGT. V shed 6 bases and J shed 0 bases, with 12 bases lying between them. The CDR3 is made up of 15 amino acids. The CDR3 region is CASRTTGNSGNTIYF. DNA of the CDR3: TGTGCCAGCAGGACGACAGGCAACTCTGGAAACACCATATATTTT.

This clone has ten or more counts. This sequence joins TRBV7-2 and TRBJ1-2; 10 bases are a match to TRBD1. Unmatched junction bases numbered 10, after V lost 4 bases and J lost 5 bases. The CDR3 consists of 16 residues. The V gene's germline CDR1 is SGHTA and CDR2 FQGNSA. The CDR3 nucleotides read TGTGCCAGCAGCTCACCCGGGACAGGGGATCGGTATGGCTACACCTTC. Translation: CASSSPGTGDRYGYTF.

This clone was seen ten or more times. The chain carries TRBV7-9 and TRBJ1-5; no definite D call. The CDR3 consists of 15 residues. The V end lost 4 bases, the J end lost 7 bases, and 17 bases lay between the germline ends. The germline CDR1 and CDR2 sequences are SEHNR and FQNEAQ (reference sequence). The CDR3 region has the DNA TGTGCCAGCAGCTCCCCAAGGGAGGGAGGGCAGCCCCAGCATTTT. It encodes CASSSPREGGQPQHF. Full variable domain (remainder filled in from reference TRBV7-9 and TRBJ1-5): DTGVSQNPRHKITKRGQNVTFRCDPISEHNRLYWYRQTLGQGPEFLTYFQNEAQLEKSRLLSDRFSAERPKGSFSTLEIQRTEQGDSAMYLCASSSPREGGQPQHFGDGTRLSIL.